This T cell receptor (beta chain) was captured in a study of T cells expressing NK-cell markers. TCRdb reprocessed the 5' RACE reads and keeps a single row for each CDR3 protein, giving no DNA. This sample's clone table lists about 440,000 distinct CDR3 sequences. The CDR3 loop spans 11 amino acids. Germline assignment: CDR1 MGHDK and CDR2 SYGVNS. This receptor was identified in a woman aged 18 to 75 in good health. Sequenced material: blood T cells: a sorted CD56 or NKG2C T cell subset, CD4+ or CD8+ T cells, or bulk PBMC T cells (not recorded which). This chain connects TRBV25-1 to TRBJ1-1. CDR3 sequence reads: CASSRGFGAFF.